This TCR beta chain was captured in a study of neoadjuvant nivolumab and ipilimumab in lung cancer. The germline V and J ends were trimmed by 5 bases and 6 bases, with 4 bases remaining between them. CDR1 and CDR2 (germline): SGHTA, FQGTGA. This CDR3 contains 10 residues. Clones were sequenced by immunoSEQ multiplex PCR, and TCRdb holds only the in-frame ones, with some missing. The sample has roughly 6,000 clones; about two thirds are singletons. The chain is built from TRBV7-3 and TRBJ1-1; D gene unclear. The sample was tumor tissue, taken after neoadjuvant nivolumab, alone or with ipilimumab, at or shortly before surgery. The sequence was obtained from an adult with non-small cell lung cancer. The CDR3 spells CASSPAEAFF. The CDR3 bases are TGTGCCAGCAGCCCAGCTGAAGCTTTCTTT.